A single sample is the source of the 4 T cell receptor beta chains below, sequenced in a study of blood T cell repertoires in COVID-19. Using immunoSEQ multiplex PCR, the repertoire was profiled, and TCRdb retains in-frame clones only, with some absent. The data hold 100,000 to 150,000 clones, with roughly three quarters observed a single time. Sample: peripheral blood. The receptors come from a woman between 70 and 85 years old with acute or convalescent COVID-19.

The J gene is TRBJ1-4, the V gene TRBV5-1, with D perhaps TRBD1 (6 bases). CDR1 SGHRS and CDR2 YFSETQ come from the germline V gene. The CDR3 extends over 17 amino acids. V gave up 2 bases and J gave up 0 bases, with 14 bases separating them. The CDR3: CASSFGQGSATNEKLFF. As DNA, the CDR3 is TGCGCCAGCAGCTTTGGCCAGGGGTCCGCAACTAATGAAAAACTGTTTTTT.

The CDR3 region is CASSQDPGGQETQYF. The DNA of the CDR3 is TGCGCCAGCAGCCAAGACCCCGGGGGCCAAGAGACCCAGTACTTC. This chain links TRBV4-1 with TRBJ2-5, with a weak D call TRBD2 (6 bases). V was pared by 0 bases and J by 1 base, with 9 bases between. The CDR3 is 15 residues long. CDR1 MGHRA and CDR2 YSYEKL come from the germline V gene.

The chain is built from TRBV5-1 and TRBJ2-1, with D possibly being TRBD2 (6 bases). Germline V gene lookup returns CDR1 SGHRS and CDR2 YFSETQ. The CDR3 runs to 15 residues. The V gene lost 0 bases and the J gene lost 0 bases, with 7 bases spanning the gap. The CDR3: CASSLATSSYNEQFF. The CDR3 DNA is TGCGCCAGCAGCTTGGCGACTAGCTCCTACAATGAGCAGTTCTTC. The full variable domain, rest sourced from reference TRBV5-1 and TRBJ2-1, is KAGVTQTPRYLIKTRGQQVTLSCSPISGHRSVSWYQQTPGQGLQFLFEYFSETQRNKGNFPGRFSGRQFSNSRSEMNVSTLELGDSALYLCASSLATSSYNEQFFGPGTRLTVL.

The rearrangement links TRBV23-1 to TRBJ1-1; D uncertain. TRBV23-1 falls under the ORF class, with uncertain function. This CDR3 has 13 residues. Trimming took 5 bases from V and 8 from J, leaving 15 bases between them. The CDR3 loop reads CASSSRQRSEAFF. In DNA form, the CDR3 reads TGCGCCAGCAGTTCCCGCCAGCGCTCCGAAGCTTTCTTT.